Listed below are T cell receptor beta chains from one sample, sequenced in a study of early T cells in non-severe SARS-CoV-2 infection. MiXCR was run by TCRdb on the 5' RACE reads, yielding one entry per CDR3 protein. The sample yields approximately 66,000 distinct CDR3 sequences, under 15% seen once. The sample was whole blood. Receptors were obtained from an adult who was a healthcare worker with PCR-confirmed SARS-CoV-2 infection or an uninfected control (not recorded which). The CDR3 runs from the conserved cysteine through the conserved F or W. The order of the fields is D gene, V gene, J gene, clone size, CDR3 protein, CDR3 DNA. The D gene is left open where the match is weak. Part of the rows lack a size; the others show once, few, many or a class for expanded clones.

TRBD1,TRBV5-1,TRBJ2-3,NA,CASSLLWTGGTDTQYF,TGCGCCAGCAGCTTATTGTGGACAGGGGGCACAGATACGCAGTATTTT
NA,TRBV5-1,TRBJ2-7,many,CASSLDLGEQYF,TGCGCCAGCAGCCTTGATTTGGGCGAGCAGTACTTC
NA,TRBV5-1,TRBJ2-3,NA,CASSTQGGENTDTQYF,TGCGCCAGCAGTACCCAAGGCGGCGAAAACACAGATACGCAGTATTTT
NA,TRBV10-3,TRBJ2-7,many,CAIAWSYEQYF,TGTGCCATCGCGTGGTCCTACGAGCAGTACTTC
NA,TRBV18,TRBJ2-1,few,CASSLLIADSNNEQFF,TGTGCCAGCTCACTCCTTATAGCGGATTCTAACAATGAGCAGTTCTTC
TRBD2,TRBV3-1,TRBJ2-3,many,CASSQSRTSGGGADTQYF,TGTGCCAGCAGCCAATCCCGGACTAGCGGGGGTGGCGCAGATACGCAGTATTTT
NA,TRBV11-2,TRBJ2-7,few,CASSSQGIVHF,TGTGCCAGCAGCTCCCAGGGGATTGTGCACTTC
NA,TRBV7-2,TRBJ2-1,many,CASRLSLTSYNEQFF,TGTGCCAGCAGGCTTAGTTTAACCTCCTACAATGAGCAGTTCTTC
NA,TRBV30,TRBJ2-7,NA,CAWSKGYEQYF,TGTGCCTGGAGTAAGGGGTACGAGCAGTACTTC
NA,TRBV6-2/TRBV6-3,TRBJ2-6,many,CASSPGSGANVLTF,TGTGCCAGCAGCCCGGGCTCTGGGGCCAACGTCCTGACTTTC
NA,TRBV20-1,TRBJ2-1,NA,CSAILPRSSYNEQFF,TGCAGTGCGATTCTCCCTAGGTCCTCCTACAATGAGCAGTTCTTC
NA,TRBV11-2,TRBJ2-1,NA,CASSLFRGEQFF,TGTGCCAGCAGCTTGTTCCGGGGCGAGCAGTTCTTC
TRBD2,TRBV7-9,TRBJ2-7,few,CASSPSGGPYEQYF,TGTGCCAGCAGCCCTTCGGGGGGGCCCTACGAGCAGTACTTC
NA,TRBV11-2,TRBJ2-5,NA,CASSFSGKETQYF,TGTGCCAGCAGCTTTTCAGGAAAAGAGACCCAGTACTTC
NA,TRBV12-3/TRBV12-4,TRBJ2-1,NA,CAGSYVDWDNEQFF,TGTGCCGGCAGTTACGTAGACTGGGACAATGAGCAGTTCTTC
NA,TRBV6-1,TRBJ2-1,many,CASSERQGDYNEQFF,TGTGCCAGCAGTGAAAGGCAGGGAGATTACAATGAGCAGTTCTTC
TRBD2,TRBV5-1,TRBJ2-5,NA,CASSPSGGYQETQYF,TGCGCCAGCAGCCCCAGCGGGGGGTACCAAGAGACCCAGTACTTC
NA,TRBV27,TRBJ1-5,NA,CASSSQGRGSQPQHF,TGTGCCAGCAGTTCCCAAGGACGGGGAAGTCAGCCCCAGCATTTT
NA,TRBV20-1,TRBJ2-5,many,CSAKFGVQETQYF,TGCAGTGCTAAATTCGGGGTCCAAGAGACCCAGTACTTC
NA,TRBV29-1,TRBJ2-5,few,CSVYSAGETQYF,TGCAGCGTATATAGCGCCGGGGAGACCCAGTACTTC
TRBD1,TRBV29-1,TRBJ1-2,many,CSVEETGVSGGYTF,TGCAGCGTTGAAGAAACAGGGGTGTCGGGTGGCTACACCTTC
TRBD2,TRBV7-9,TRBJ2-5,few,CASSLEGLAYQETQYF,TGTGCCAGCAGCCTTGAGGGACTAGCGTACCAAGAGACCCAGTACTTC
NA,TRBV18,TRBJ2-1,few,CASSPRTANEQFF,TGTGCCAGCTCACCCCGGACAGCTAATGAGCAGTTCTTC
NA,TRBV5-6,TRBJ2-1,few,CASSTNKGMIVSYEQFF,TGTGCCAGCAGCACAAACAAGGGCATGATCGTTTCTTATGAGCAGTTCTTC
NA,TRBV29-1,TRBJ1-1,NA,CSFSGSNVGTEAFF,TGCAGCTTTTCAGGCTCCAATGTGGGCACTGAAGCTTTCTTT
TRBD2,TRBV11-2,TRBJ2-7,few,CASSPSGPGEQYF,TGTGCCAGCAGCCCTAGCGGCCCCGGGGAGCAGTACTTC
NA,TRBV28,TRBJ1-4,few,CASSSVGKKLFF,TGTGCCAGCAGTTCAGTCGGTAAAAAACTGTTTTTT
TRBD1,TRBV29-1,TRBJ2-7,few,CSAVGQGASYEQYF,TGCAGCGCCGTCGGGCAGGGGGCCTCCTACGAGCAGTACTTC
TRBD2,TRBV7-2,TRBJ2-1,NA,CASSLTGLVYEQFF,TGTGCCAGCAGCTTGACGGGACTAGTCTATGAGCAGTTCTTC
NA,TRBV7-9,TRBJ1-1,once,CASSLVANTEAFF,TGTGCCAGCAGCTTAGTGGCCAACACTGAAGCTTTCTTT
NA,TRBV30,TRBJ1-1,many,CAWRIRAAGEAFF,TGTGCCTGGAGAATCCGGGCCGCGGGTGAAGCTTTCTTT
NA,TRBV14,TRBJ2-5,NA,CASSHIGTMETRYF,TGTGCCAGCAGCCATATTGGGACAATGGAGACCCGGTACTTC
NA,TRBV3-1,TRBJ1-1,NA,CASSRRGTYTEAFF,TGTGCCAGCAGCCGACGGGGCACTTACACTGAAGCTTTCTTT
NA,TRBV7-8,TRBJ2-6,NA,CATPQRSGANVLTF,TGTGCCACCCCCCAGCGCTCTGGGGCCAACGTCCTGACTTTC
NA,TRBV12-3/TRBV12-4,TRBJ2-5,once,CASSLVGGTQETQYF,TGTGCCAGCAGTTTAGTGGGCGGGACCCAAGAGACCCAGTACTTC
TRBD2,TRBV28,TRBJ2-1,many,CASSSPGLAGDSSYNEQFF,TGTGCCAGCAGCTCCCCGGGACTAGCGGGAGACTCCTCCTACAATGAGCAGTTCTTC
TRBD2,TRBV28,TRBJ2-7,few,CASSPTSGISYEQYF,TGTGCCAGCAGCCCAACTAGCGGAATCTCCTACGAGCAGTACTTC
TRBD1,TRBV7-6,TRBJ1-4,many,CASSLTPGTGDEKLFF,TGTGCCAGCAGCTTGACCCCCGGGACAGGGGATGAAAAACTGTTTTTT
NA,TRBV19,TRBJ1-4,many,CASRRLISGKLFF,TGTGCCAGTAGGCGGCTGATATCTGGAAAACTGTTTTTT
NA,TRBV6-1,TRBJ2-7,many,CASSSPGLSYEQYF,TGTGCCAGCAGTTCGCCAGGACTCTCCTACGAGCAGTACTTC
NA,TRBV6-5,TRBJ1-1,NA,CASSRTMNTEAFF,TGTGCCAGCAGCAGAACCATGAACACTGAAGCTTTCTTT
TRBD1,TRBV10-3,TRBJ1-4,few,CATGGTGDDEKLFF,TGTGCCACCGGGGGGACAGGGGACGATGAAAAACTGTTTTTT
NA,TRBV24-1,TRBJ2-3,NA,CATSAPGADTQYF,TGTGCCACCAGTGCCCCAGGGGCTGATACGCAGTATTTT
NA,TRBV5-1,TRBJ2-4,few,CASSLREWAKNIQYF,TGCGCCAGCAGCCTCCGGGAGTGGGCAAAAAACATTCAGTACTTC
NA,TRBV15,TRBJ2-1,few,CATSRRGGSYNEQFF,TGTGCCACCAGCAGAAGGGGGGGTTCCTACAATGAGCAGTTCTTC
NA,TRBV10-3,TRBJ1-5,many,CAISPGQSDNQPQHF,TGTGCCATCAGTCCCGGACAGAGCGACAATCAGCCCCAGCATTTT
NA,TRBV20-1,TRBJ1-2,medium-sized,CSALAMGPLGGYTF,TGCAGTGCCCTTGCAATGGGCCCCCTGGGGGGCTACACCTTC
NA,TRBV7-3,TRBJ2-3,NA,CASSPNLPSAQYF,TGTGCCAGCAGCCCCAATCTCCCTAGTGCGCAGTATTTT
NA,TRBV20-1,TRBJ1-2,few,CSARGELDGYTF,TGCAGTGCTAGAGGGGAGTTGGATGGCTACACCTTC
NA,TRBV3-1,TRBJ2-6,few,CASSSFYGTALSGANVLTF,TGTGCCAGCAGCTCCTTTTACGGGACCGCCCTCTCTGGGGCCAACGTCCTGACTTTC
TRBD2,TRBV9,TRBJ2-3,many,CASNRGGLAPTDTQYF,TGTGCCAGCAACCGGGGGGGCCTGGCCCCCACAGATACGCAGTATTTT
NA,TRBV6-1,TRBJ2-2,few,CVSRLTALNTGELFF,TGTGTCAGCAGGTTGACCGCCCTGAACACCGGGGAGCTGTTTTTT
TRBD2,TRBV2,TRBJ2-1,few,CASSPRTSGRGGNEQFF,TGTGCCAGCAGCCCCCGGACTAGCGGGAGAGGCGGGAATGAGCAGTTCTTC
NA,TRBV12-3/TRBV12-4,TRBJ1-2,many,CASSLGTTGRDGYTF,TGTGCCAGCAGTTTAGGTACCACAGGGAGGGATGGCTACACCTTC
NA,TRBV11-2,TRBJ2-1,many,CASSLASTIVGQFF,TGTGCCAGCAGCTTAGCGTCGACGATCGTAGGGCAGTTCTTC